These 14 T cell receptor beta chains originate from one sample sequenced in a study of Ad26.COV2.S vaccination and SARS-CoV-2 variants (dated by TCRdb to the early 2020s). The treatment or condition label, read with the paper, signifies: some 20 received Ad26.COV2.S at low or high dose, single or two shots; a few received placebo; per-sample allocation not given. For vaccine and placebo recipients, repertoires were sequenced using samples collected on day 63 after the first injection. The library relied on the immunoSEQ multiplex PCR assay. In its TCRdb copy, this immuneACCESS table keeps in-frame sequences only and misses some clones. Where compared with another copy, unresolved V genes explain less than half of these, and the others have no known cause. The sample table contains 400,000 or so clones; only one count was recorded for around 85% of them. The leading ten clones occupy roughly 3% of the sample.

The sequenced sample was peripheral blood, obtained in a trial of Ad26.COV2.S vaccine versus placebo. The receptors stem from a person between 18 and 60 years old who received the Ad26.COV2.S COVID-19 vaccine or a placebo.

The chain combines TRBV4-1 with TRBJ2-1; D may correspond to TRBD1 or TRBD2 (5 bases each). Germline values: CDR1 MGHRA, CDR2 YSYEKL. The CDR3 runs 13 residues. Trimming removed 0 bases from V and 15 bases from J, with 15 bases in between. CDR3 DNA: TGCGCCAGCAGCCAAGACGGGGCTGACGCTCCGTTCTTC. It is translated as CASSQDGADAPFF.

DNA of the CDR3: TGTGCCAGCAGCCAATCGACTCTTCCTGTATATGAGCAGTTCTTC. As protein: CASSQSTLPVYEQFF. The chain links TRBV3-1 (or the pseudogene TRBV3-2) to TRBJ2-1; no clear D. The germline V and J ends were trimmed by 2 bases and 8 bases, with 16 bases remaining between them. The CDR3 totals 15 residues. Per germline, CDR1 LGHDT and CDR2 YNNKEL (reference sequence).

This chain connects TRBV6-2 or TRBV6-3 to TRBJ2-1; 10 bases align to TRBD1. The germline gives CDR1 MNHEY, CDR2 SVGEGT. V was clipped by 2 bases and J by 9 bases; unmatched bases: 10. The CDR3 has 16 residues. For the CDR3, the DNA is TGTGCCAGCAGTTACCCGAGTGGACAGGGGGGAACTGAGCAGTTCTTC. It codes for CASSYPSGQGGTEQFF.

About this clone: The same CDR3 is also encoded by other DNA sequences in this sample. J is TRBJ2-5 and V is TRBV11-2; the D gene is possibly TRBD1 (6 bases). This CDR3 has 13 amino acids. The germline V gene encodes CDR1 SGHAT and CDR2 FQNNGV. The germline V and J ends were trimmed by 5 bases and 4 bases, with 11 bases remaining between them. Written as DNA, the CDR3 is TGTGCCAGCAGCCTGGACAGAGGAGAGACCCAGTACTTC. This sequence encodes CASSLDRGETQYF.

This clone was seen only a few times. This sequence joins TRBV2 and TRBJ2-1; TRBD2 agrees at 9 bases. Germline trimming cut 11 bases from V and 0 bases from J; bases unmatched to any gene: 8. The CDR3 totals 15 residues. CDR1 is SNHLY, CDR2 FYNNEI, per germline. The CDR3 sequence is CAGILAGSSYNEQFF. The CDR3 nucleotides read TGTGCCGGGATCCTAGCGGGGAGCTCCTACAATGAGCAGTTCTTC.

The chain links TRBV18 to TRBJ1-5, with D perhaps TRBD1 (5 bases). V shed 1 base and J shed 4 bases, with 8 bases lying between them. This CDR3 has 14 residues. Germline values: CDR1 KGHSH, CDR2 LQKENI. The DNA of the CDR3 is TGTGCCAGCTCACCACAGGGGCCGAATCAGCCCCAGCATTTT. Its protein product is CASSPQGPNQPQHF.

The chain uses TRBV7-8 and TRBJ2-5; 7 bases match TRBD2. The CDR3 is 14 residues long. V dropped 3 bases and J dropped 9; count of bases not matched to a gene: 10. Germline CDR1 is SGHVS and CDR2 is FQNEAQ. The CDR3 coding sequence is TGTGCCAGCAGCTTCGATGGGGGGGTTTTGGCCCAGTACTTC. This gives the protein CASSFDGGVLAQYF.

V usage is TRBV6-2 or TRBV6-3 and J usage is TRBJ2-7, with D perhaps matching TRBD1 (6 bases). CDR1 MNHEY and CDR2 SVGEGT come from the germline V gene. Between the trimmed V and J ends, which lost 5 bases and 3 bases, there was a span of 11 bases. The CDR3 length is 13 residues. In nucleotides, the CDR3 is TGTGCCAGCAGTCTGCGGACAGTCTACGAGCAGTACTTC. Translating gives CASSLRTVYEQYF.

This sequence joins TRBV18 and TRBJ2-2; 8 bases are a match to TRBD1. The CDR3 loop spans 18 amino acids. Germline CDR1 is KGHSH and CDR2 is LQKENI. V shed 4 bases, J shed 0 bases, and the junction held 10 bases outside the gene matches. CDR3 in DNA: TGTGCCAGCTCACTTCAGGGGGCACTGCCGCCGAACACCGGGGAGCTGTTTTTT. Translated, it gives CASSLQGALPPNTGELFF.

The genes are TRBV27 and TRBJ1-1, with D unclear. This CDR3 region has 14 residues. The germline CDR1 and CDR2 sequences are MNHEY and SMNVEV (reference sequence). Trimming took off 5 bases at V and 0 bases at J, with 10 bases between the two ends. The CDR3 loop is CASSQIPMNTEAFF. Written as DNA, the CDR3 is TGTGCCAGCAGTCAGATACCCATGAACACTGAAGCTTTCTTT.

The V call is TRBV19, the J call TRBJ2-3; D is uncertain. Deletions cut 7 bases from V and 5 bases from J, with 10 bases between. Germline lookup yields CDR1 LNHDA and CDR2 SQIVND (reference sequence). This CDR3 is built from 12 residues. Here the CDR3 DNA reads TGTGCCAGTATGGAAGACGGAGATACGCAGTATTTT. Protein: CASMEDGDTQYF.

CDR3 in DNA: TGTGCCAGCACCAAACAGGGAAACACCGGGGAGCTGTTTTTT. This translates into CASTKQGNTGELFF. The chain uses TRBV3-1 (or the pseudogene TRBV3-2) and TRBJ2-2, with D maybe TRBD1 (6 bases). Germline V lookup: CDR1 LGHDT, CDR2 YNNKEL (reference sequence). This CDR3 region has 14 residues. V dropped 7 bases and J dropped 2 bases, with 11 bases sitting between them.

This clone was detected once. The rearrangement uses TRBV19 and TRBJ1-2; D might be TRBD1 (5 bases). The CDR3 has 14 amino acids. V was cut by 5 bases and J by 4 bases, with 14 bases left in between. Germline CDR1 and CDR2: LNHDA and SQIVND (reference sequence). CDR3 DNA: TGTGCCAGTAGTCCCCAGGGATACTCCTATGGCTACACCTTC. Translation gives CASSPQGYSYGYTF. The entire variable domain, with the rest obtained from reference TRBV19 and TRBJ1-2, is as follows: DGGITQSPKYLFRKEGQNVTLSCEQNLNHDAMYWYRQDPGQGLRLIYYSQIVNDFQKGDIAEGYSVSREKKESFPLTVTSAQKNPTAFYLCASSPQGYSYGYTFGSGTRLTVV.

The rearrangement joins TRBV6-5 to TRBJ1-1, with D unresolved. Trimming left V 5 bases short and J 0 bases short, with 7 bases between. The germline gives CDR1 MNHEY, CDR2 SVGAGI. The CDR3 length is 13 residues. The CDR3, as DNA: TGTGCCAGCAGTCCGCCGATGAACACTGAAGCTTTCTTT. It translates to CASSPPMNTEAFF.